Given below is one TCR beta chain in context. Its matching antigen is unknown. This sample was taken from a study of OX40 agonist ivuxolimab in advanced cancers. Study information: Patients were treated with ivuxolimab, an agonistic anti-OX40 (CD134) antibody. Study outcomes and limitations: Clonal expansion by week 6 occurred in CD4+ and CD8+ blood T cells (at 0.1 to 3.0 mg/kg).

The assay was immunoSEQ multiplex PCR, and TCRdb's table has in-frame clones only and misses some. The sample has 67,000 or so clones, roughly 89% seen once. Patients with autoimmune history or systemic immunosuppression were excluded. Blood draws occurred at baseline, cycle 4 day 1, and cycle 7 day 1. The sample here was CD4+ or CD8+ T cells sorted from blood, taken in a trial of the OX40 agonist ivuxolimab. The clonotype comes from an adult with an advanced solid tumor such as melanoma, head and neck, liver or kidney cancer.

CDR3: CASSVARNYGYTF. As DNA, the CDR3 is TGTGCCAGCAGCGTAGCCCGGAACTATGGCTACACCTTC. The chain couples TRBV9 to TRBJ1-2; D gene uncertain. Trimming removed 0 bases from V and 2 bases from J, with 5 bases in between. The CDR3 has 13 amino acids. Germline CDR1 SGDLS, CDR2 YYNGEE. Full variable domain (outside the CDR3, taken from reference TRBV9 and TRBJ1-2): DSGVTQTPKHLITATGQRVTLRCSPRSGDLSVYWYQQSLDQGLQFLIQYYNGEERAKGNILERFSAQQFPDLHSELNLSSLELGDSALYFCASSVARNYGYTFGSGTRLTVV.